One sample yielded the 9 T cell receptor beta chains listed below, sequenced in a study of shared clonotypes between healthy human individuals. TCRdb's table, derived via immunoSEQ multiplex PCR, lists solely in-frame clones and lacks some. The table has approximately 2,000,000 clones, 85% to 95% seen once. The sequenced sample was naive CD4+ T cells from PBMCs. Subset here: CD45RA+ positively selected. These receptors came from a man aged 18-30 years in good health. Some clones in this sample may be carry-over from other donors' samples.

The chain recombines TRBV7-2 with TRBJ2-4, with a weak D call TRBD1 (5 bases). The V end was cut by 5 bases, the J end by 0 bases, with 14 bases between. Germline values: CDR1 SGHTA, CDR2 FQGNSA. This CDR3 comprises 16 residues. The CDR3 DNA reads as TGTGCCAGCAGCCCACAGGTTAACCTAGCCAAAAACATTCAGTACTTC. Translation gives CASSPQVNLAKNIQYF.

The genes are TRBV5-4 and TRBJ2-1, with TRBD2 matching over 14 bases. The germline V gene has CDR1 SGHNT and CDR2 YYREEE (reference sequence). CDR3 length equals 14 residues. The V segment lost 4 bases and the J segment 10 bases; nucleotides outside the gene matches: 4. The CDR3 DNA is TGTGCCAGCAGCGCTGGACTAGCGGGAGGAGAGCAGTTCTTC. It specifies CASSAGLAGGEQFF.

The chain joins TRBV5-1 to TRBJ2-1; D is ambiguous. CDR1 is SGHRS, CDR2 YFSETQ, per germline. The CDR3 sequence is 14 residues long. V lost 3 bases to trimming and J lost 4 bases, with 11 bases between them. The CDR3 coding sequence is TGCGCCAGCAGCTCTAGGACGGATTACAATGAGCAGTTCTTC. It codes for CASSSRTDYNEQFF.

The chain is built from TRBV10-1 and TRBJ2-5, with D perhaps matching TRBD1 (6 bases). V lost 2 bases and J 4 bases, leaving 17 bases between the germline ends. The CDR3 is 16 residues long. Germline V gene data show CDR1 as WNHNN and CDR2 as SYGVQD (reference sequence). The CDR3 DNA is TGCGCCAGCAGTGAGGGGGGCGCGGGTCCCGGAGAGACCCAGTACTTC. Translated: CASSEGGAGPGETQYF.

The chain joins TRBV10-3 to TRBJ2-7; D is unclear. V dropped 0 bases and J dropped 0 bases, with 6 bases sitting between them. From germline, CDR1 is ENHRY and CDR2 SYGVKD. The CDR3 covers 14 residues. CDR3 protein: CAISESWGSYEQYF. The CDR3, as DNA: TGTGCCATCAGTGAGTCTTGGGGCTCCTACGAGCAGTACTTC.

The chain is built from TRBV5-4 and TRBJ1-2, with TRBD1 matching 7 bases. CDR1 is SGHNT and CDR2 is YYREEE in the germline V gene (reference sequence). Unmatched junction bases numbered 7, after V lost 3 bases and J lost 2 bases. The CDR3 contains 15 residues. The CDR3 bases are TGTGCCAGCAGCTCCTACAGGGGCGGGAACTATGGCTACACCTTC. This translates into CASSSYRGGNYGYTF.

The CDR3 DNA sequence: TGTGCCAGCAGCGCCCGGGACAGAAACACCGGGGAGCTGTTTTTT. It encodes CASSARDRNTGELFF. V and J are TRBV6-1 and TRBJ2-2; 7 bases fit TRBD1. The V and J ends lost 6 bases and 2 bases, in that order; junction bases with no gene match: 6. The CDR3 has 15 amino acids. From germline, CDR1 is MNHNS and CDR2 SASEGT.

The rearrangement joins TRBV6-1 to TRBJ1-1; TRBD1 is a possible D gene (6 bases). The CDR3 has 14 amino acids. The V gene's germline CDR1 is MNHNS and CDR2 SASEGT. V lost 9 bases, J lost 4 bases, and 18 bases lay in between. The CDR3 DNA reads as TGTGCCAGTCAATCCCTACCGGGGGCCACTGAAGCTTTCTTT. Protein sequence: CASQSLPGATEAFF.

The genes are TRBV4-2 and TRBJ1-1; no clear D gene. The CDR3 is made up of 12 amino acids. V dropped 1 base and J dropped 11 bases, with 11 bases sitting between them. Germline values: CDR1 LGHNA, CDR2 YNFKEQ. This chain's CDR3 is CASSQAPGYAFF. The CDR3 DNA follows: TGTGCCAGCAGCCAAGCTCCGGGGTATGCTTTCTTT.